The 10 T cell receptor beta chains given below trace back to one sample, sequenced in a study of blood T cells in healthy people across ages. Together with a sample-barcoded 5' primer, a J-beta primer mix was included in a second PCR lasting roughly 6 to 12 cycles. One entry per CDR3 protein results from TCRdb running MiXCR on the 5' RACE reads. Of about 1,400,000 distinct CDR3 sequences listed, 59% were seen once; the top ten hold about 6.3%. Sequences were obtained from blood. The source of these receptors is a man younger than 30 in good health.

This clonotype was picked up a small number of times. The chain links TRBV29-1 to TRBJ2-3; D might be TRBD2 (7 bases). V was cut by 7 bases and J by 9 bases, with 14 bases left in between. The CDR3 runs 11 residues. Germline CDR1 SQVTM, CDR2 ANQGSEA. As DNA, the CDR3 is TGCAGCGGGGAGGGGGATCCGACGCAGTATTTT. This codes for CSGEGDPTQYF.

Comments on this clonotype: One junction end disagrees with the germline gene, perhaps due to a read error. This chain links TRBV6-2 or TRBV6-3 with TRBJ1-1; 9 nucleotides line up with TRBD1. The CDR3 totals 17 residues. Per the germline V gene, CDR1 is MNHEY and CDR2 is SVGEGT. The CDR3 bases are TGTGCCAGCAGTCCCCGGACAGGGGTTCGAGTGAAAACTGAAGCTTTCTTT. Protein sequence: CASSPRTGVRVKTEAFF.

This chain uses TRBV9 with TRBJ1-6; D possibly corresponds to TRBD1 (5 bases). Germline V CDR1 and CDR2: SGDLS, YYNGEE. The CDR3 is 14 amino acids. V gave up 10 bases and J gave up 6 bases, with 17 bases separating them. The CDR3 sequence is CAGYRDPANSPLHF. CDR3 DNA: TGTGCCGGATACCGGGACCCTGCTAATTCACCCCTCCACTTT. Full variable domain (rest looked up from reference TRBV9 and TRBJ1-6): DSGVTQTPKHLITATGQRVTLRCSPRSGDLSVYWYQQSLDQGLQFLIQYYNGEERAKGNILERFSAQQFPDLHSELNLSSLELGDSALYFCAGYRDPANSPLHFGNGTRLTVT.

This clonotype was counted between two and nine times. This sequence joins TRBV3-1 and TRBJ2-7; D perhaps matches TRBD2 (6 bases). The CDR3 length is 14 residues. V was clipped by 4 bases and J by 6 bases, with 16 bases between them. Germline CDR1 LGHDT, CDR2 YNNKEL (reference sequence). This CDR3 reads CASSLDSRRGEQYF. The CDR3, as DNA: TGTGCCAGCAGCCTCGACTCCCGGAGGGGCGAGCAGTACTTC.

This rearrangement joins TRBV6-6 to TRBJ2-7; tentative D call: TRBD2 (5 bases). Trimming pared 7 bases from V and 0 bases from J, leaving 13 bases between. Per germline, CDR1 MNHNY and CDR2 SVGAGI (reference sequence). The CDR3 is made up of 14 amino acids. CDR3 residues: CASNTGRVSYEQYF. The DNA of the CDR3 is TGTGCCAGCAATACGGGAAGGGTCTCCTACGAGCAGTACTTC.

This clonotype was seen only a few times. V gene TRBV4-1 combines with J gene TRBJ1-1; tentative D call: TRBD1 (5 bases). CDR3 length: 17 amino acids. The V gene's germline CDR1 is MGHRA and CDR2 YSYEKL. Trimming stripped 4 bases from V and 7 bases from J, with 25 bases between. The CDR3, as DNA: TGCGCCAGCAGCCCGTTGGTACAGGAGGCTTTGGATGGTGAAGCTTTCTTT. Translated: CASSPLVQEALDGEAFF.

There are a few counts of this clonotype. The V call is TRBV3-1, the J call TRBJ1-2; no clear D. Trimming removed 2 bases from V and 0 bases from J, with 16 bases in between. This CDR3 comprises 17 residues. Germline CDR1 and CDR2: LGHDT and YNNKEL (reference sequence). The CDR3, as DNA: TGTGCCAGCAGCCAACTCTTCCGCGGTAGCCCTAACTATGGCTACACCTTC. Translation: CASSQLFRGSPNYGYTF.

The chain links TRBV27 to TRBJ1-1; D gene ambiguous. Trimming took 3 bases from V and 1 from J, leaving 9 bases between them. The germline CDR1 and CDR2 sequences are MNHEY and SMNVEV (reference sequence). There are 14 residues in the CDR3. The CDR3 here is CASSLIQSNTEAFF. For the CDR3, the DNA is TGTGCCAGCAGTTTGATCCAGTCGAACACTGAAGCTTTCTTT.

This chain joins TRBV10-3 and TRBJ1-1; 8 positions agree with TRBD1. Germline CDR1 is ENHRY and CDR2 is SYGVKD. The CDR3 runs 17 residues. The V segment lost 4 bases and the J segment 5 bases; nucleotides outside the gene matches: 15. The CDR3 sequence is CAISGGVTGAPVTEAFF. The CDR3 DNA follows: TGTGCCATCAGTGGGGGGGTGACAGGGGCGCCGGTGACTGAAGCTTTCTTT.

The chain has TRBV19 and TRBJ1-4; TRBD1 is a possible D gene (5 bases). Germline CDR1 is LNHDA and CDR2 is SQIVND (reference sequence). Trimming removed 8 bases from V and 4 bases from J, with 14 bases in between. CDR3 length: 14 residues. DNA for the CDR3: TGTGCCAGTTCGGCTAGGGGATTTAATGAAAAACTGTTTTTT. This sequence encodes CASSARGFNEKLFF.